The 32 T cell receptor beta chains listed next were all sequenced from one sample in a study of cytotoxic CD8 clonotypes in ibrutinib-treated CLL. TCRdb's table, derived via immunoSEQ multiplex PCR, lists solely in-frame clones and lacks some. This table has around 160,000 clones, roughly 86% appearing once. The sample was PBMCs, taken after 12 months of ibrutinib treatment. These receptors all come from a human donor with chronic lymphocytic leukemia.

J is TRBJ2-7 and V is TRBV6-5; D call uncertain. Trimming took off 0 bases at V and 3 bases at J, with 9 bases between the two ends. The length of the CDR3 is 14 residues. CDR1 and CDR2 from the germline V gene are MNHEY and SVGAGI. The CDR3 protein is CASSYSRPLYEQYF. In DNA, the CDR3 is TGTGCCAGCAGTTACTCAAGACCGCTCTACGAGCAGTACTTC.

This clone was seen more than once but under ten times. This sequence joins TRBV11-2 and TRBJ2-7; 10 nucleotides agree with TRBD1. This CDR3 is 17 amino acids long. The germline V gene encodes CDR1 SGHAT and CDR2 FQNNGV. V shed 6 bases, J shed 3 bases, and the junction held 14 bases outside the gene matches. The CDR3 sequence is CASRTLVPRTGGYEQYF. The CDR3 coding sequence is TGTGCCAGCAGAACTTTAGTCCCGAGGACAGGGGGCTACGAGCAGTACTTC.

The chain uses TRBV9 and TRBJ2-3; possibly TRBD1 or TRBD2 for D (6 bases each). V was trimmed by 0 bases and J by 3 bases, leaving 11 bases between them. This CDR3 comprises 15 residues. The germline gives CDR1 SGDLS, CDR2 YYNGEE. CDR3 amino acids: CASSVGGGRTDTQYF. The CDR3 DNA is TGTGCCAGCAGCGTAGGAGGGGGGCGGACAGATACGCAGTATTTT. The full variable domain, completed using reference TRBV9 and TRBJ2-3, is DSGVTQTPKHLITATGQRVTLRCSPRSGDLSVYWYQQSLDQGLQFLIQYYNGEERAKGNILERFSAQQFPDLHSELNLSSLELGDSALYFCASSVGGGRTDTQYFGPGTRLTVL.

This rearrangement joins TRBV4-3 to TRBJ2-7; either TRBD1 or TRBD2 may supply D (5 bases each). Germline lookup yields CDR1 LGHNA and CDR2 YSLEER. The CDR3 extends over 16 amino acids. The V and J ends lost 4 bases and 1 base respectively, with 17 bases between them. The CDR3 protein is CASSPTNGDRSYEQYF. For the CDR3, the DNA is TGCGCCAGCAGCCCCACGAATGGGGACCGGTCCTACGAGCAGTACTTC.

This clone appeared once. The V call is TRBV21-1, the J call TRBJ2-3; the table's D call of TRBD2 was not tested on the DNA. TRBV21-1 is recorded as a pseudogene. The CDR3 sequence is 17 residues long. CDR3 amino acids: CASSKFRLAGSTDTQYF. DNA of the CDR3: TGTGCCAGCAGCAAATTTAGACTAGCGGGAAGCACAGATACGCAGTATTTT.

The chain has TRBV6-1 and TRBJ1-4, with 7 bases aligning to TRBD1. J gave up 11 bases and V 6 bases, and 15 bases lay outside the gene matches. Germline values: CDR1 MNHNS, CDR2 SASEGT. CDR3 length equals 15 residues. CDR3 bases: TGTGCCAGCAGCGAGGGACAGTCAGTGAGTGGGAAACTGTTTTTT. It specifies CASSEGQSVSGKLFF.

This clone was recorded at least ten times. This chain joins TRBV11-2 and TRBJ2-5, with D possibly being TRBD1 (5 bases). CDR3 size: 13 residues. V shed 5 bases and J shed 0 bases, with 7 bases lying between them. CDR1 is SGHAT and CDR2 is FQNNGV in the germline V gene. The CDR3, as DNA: TGTGCCAGCAGCCCAGGGTACCAAGAGACCCAGTACTTC. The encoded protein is CASSPGYQETQYF.

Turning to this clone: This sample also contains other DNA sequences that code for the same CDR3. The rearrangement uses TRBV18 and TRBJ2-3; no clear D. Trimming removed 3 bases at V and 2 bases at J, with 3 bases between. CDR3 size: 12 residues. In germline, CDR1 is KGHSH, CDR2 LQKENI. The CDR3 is CASSPTTDTQYF. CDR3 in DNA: TGTGCCAGCTCACCGACCACAGATACGCAGTATTTT.

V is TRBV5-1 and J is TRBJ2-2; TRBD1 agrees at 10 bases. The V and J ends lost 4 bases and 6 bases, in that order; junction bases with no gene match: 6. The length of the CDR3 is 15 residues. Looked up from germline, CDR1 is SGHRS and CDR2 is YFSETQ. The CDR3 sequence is CASSGGTGDSGELFF. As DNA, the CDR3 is TGCGCCAGCAGCGGAGGGACAGGGGACTCCGGGGAGCTGTTTTTT.

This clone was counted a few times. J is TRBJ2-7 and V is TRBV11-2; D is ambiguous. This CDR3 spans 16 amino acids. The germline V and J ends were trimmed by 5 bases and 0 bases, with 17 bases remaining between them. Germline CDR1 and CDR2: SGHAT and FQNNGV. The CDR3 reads CASSTSLVQSSYEQYF. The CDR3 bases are TGTGCCAGCAGCACTTCGCTAGTACAGAGCTCCTACGAGCAGTACTTC.

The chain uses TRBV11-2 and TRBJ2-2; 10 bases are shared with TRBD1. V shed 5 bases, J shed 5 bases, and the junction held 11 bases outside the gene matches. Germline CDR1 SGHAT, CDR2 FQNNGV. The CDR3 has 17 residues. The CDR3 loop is CASSLGTGTGETGELFF. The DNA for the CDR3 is TGTGCCAGCAGCCTGGGGACCGGGACAGGGGAAACCGGGGAGCTGTTTTTT.

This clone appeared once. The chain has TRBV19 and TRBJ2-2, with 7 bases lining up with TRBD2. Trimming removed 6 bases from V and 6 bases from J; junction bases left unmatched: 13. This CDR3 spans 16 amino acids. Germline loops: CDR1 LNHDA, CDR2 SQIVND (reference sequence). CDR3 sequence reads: CASSLSLAIGSGELFF. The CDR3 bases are TGTGCCAGTAGCCTCTCACTAGCGATCGGTTCCGGGGAGCTGTTTTTT.

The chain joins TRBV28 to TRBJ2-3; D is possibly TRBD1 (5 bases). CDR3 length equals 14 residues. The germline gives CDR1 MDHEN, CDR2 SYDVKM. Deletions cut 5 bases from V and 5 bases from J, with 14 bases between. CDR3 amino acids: CASSPLTAVDTQYF. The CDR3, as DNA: TGTGCCAGCAGTCCGTTGACAGCAGTAGATACGCAGTATTTT.

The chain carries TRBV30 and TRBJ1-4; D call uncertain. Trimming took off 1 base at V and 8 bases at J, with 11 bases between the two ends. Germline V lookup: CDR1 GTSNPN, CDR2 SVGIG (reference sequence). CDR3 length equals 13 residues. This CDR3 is CAWSASPREKLFF. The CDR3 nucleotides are TGTGCCTGGAGTGCATCACCCAGAGAAAAACTGTTTTTT.

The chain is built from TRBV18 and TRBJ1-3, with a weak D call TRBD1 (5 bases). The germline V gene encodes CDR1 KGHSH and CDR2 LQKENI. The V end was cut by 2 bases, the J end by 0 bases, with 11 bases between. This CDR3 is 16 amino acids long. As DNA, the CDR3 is TGTGCCAGCTCACCATGGGAGGGGACCTCTGGAAACACCATATATTTT. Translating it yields CASSPWEGTSGNTIYF.

CDR3 in DNA: TGTGCCATATCCCGGGACGGAAACTATGGCTACACCTTC. Amino acid sequence: CAISRDGNYGYTF. This sequence joins TRBV28 and TRBJ1-2, with D tentatively TRBD1 (5 bases). Germline V CDR1 and CDR2: MDHEN, SYDVKM. This CDR3 region has 13 residues. V gave up 10 bases and J gave up 2 bases, with 14 bases separating them.

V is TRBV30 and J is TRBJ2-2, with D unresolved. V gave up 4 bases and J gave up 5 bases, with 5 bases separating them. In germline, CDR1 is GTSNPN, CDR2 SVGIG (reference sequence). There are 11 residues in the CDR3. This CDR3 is CAWTITGELFF. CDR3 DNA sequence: TGTGCCTGGACCATTACCGGGGAGCTGTTTTTT.

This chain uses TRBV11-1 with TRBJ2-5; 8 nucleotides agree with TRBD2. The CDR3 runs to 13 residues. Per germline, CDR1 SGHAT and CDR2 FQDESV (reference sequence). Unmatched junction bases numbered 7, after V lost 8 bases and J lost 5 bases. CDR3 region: CASVSGEVETQYF. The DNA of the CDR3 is TGTGCCAGCGTTAGCGGGGAGGTCGAGACCCAGTACTTC.

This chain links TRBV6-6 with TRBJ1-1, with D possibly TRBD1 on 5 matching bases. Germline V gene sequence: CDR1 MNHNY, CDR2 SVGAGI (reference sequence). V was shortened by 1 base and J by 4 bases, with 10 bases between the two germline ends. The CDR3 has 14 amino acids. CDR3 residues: CASSYLGQLTEAFF. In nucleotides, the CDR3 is TGTGCCAGCAGTTACTTGGGGCAGCTCACTGAAGCTTTCTTT.

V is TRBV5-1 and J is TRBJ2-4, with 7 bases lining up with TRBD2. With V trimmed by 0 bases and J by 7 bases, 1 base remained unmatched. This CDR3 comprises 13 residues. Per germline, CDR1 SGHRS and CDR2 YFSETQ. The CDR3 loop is CASSLERGNIQYF. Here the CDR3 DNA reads TGCGCCAGCAGCTTGGAGCGGGGCAACATTCAGTACTTC.

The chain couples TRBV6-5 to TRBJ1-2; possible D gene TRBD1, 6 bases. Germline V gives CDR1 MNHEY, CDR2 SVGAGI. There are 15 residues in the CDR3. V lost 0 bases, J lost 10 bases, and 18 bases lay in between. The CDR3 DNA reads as TGTGCCAGCAGTTACTCCCTAACACGGGGGGCGGTCTACACCTTC. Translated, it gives CASSYSLTRGAVYTF.

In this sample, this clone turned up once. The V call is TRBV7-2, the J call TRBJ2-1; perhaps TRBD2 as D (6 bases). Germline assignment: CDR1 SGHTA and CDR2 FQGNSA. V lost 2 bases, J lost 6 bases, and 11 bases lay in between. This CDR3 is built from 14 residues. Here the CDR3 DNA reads TGTGCCAGCAGCTTACGACTAGACGTCAATGAGCAGTTCTTC. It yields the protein CASSLRLDVNEQFF.

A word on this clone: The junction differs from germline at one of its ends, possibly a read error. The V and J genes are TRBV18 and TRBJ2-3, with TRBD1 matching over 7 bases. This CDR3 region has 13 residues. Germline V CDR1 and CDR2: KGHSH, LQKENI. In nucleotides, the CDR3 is TGTGCCAGCTCACACGGGACAGACGACTTAGGGGGTTTT. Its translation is CASSHGTDDLGGF.

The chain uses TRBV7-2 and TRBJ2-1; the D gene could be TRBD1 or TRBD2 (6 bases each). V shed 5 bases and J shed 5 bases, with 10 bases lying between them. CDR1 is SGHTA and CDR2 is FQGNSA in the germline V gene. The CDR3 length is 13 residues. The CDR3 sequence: CASSRRGDNEQFF. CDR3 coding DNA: TGTGCCAGCAGCCGGAGGGGGGACAATGAGCAGTTCTTC.

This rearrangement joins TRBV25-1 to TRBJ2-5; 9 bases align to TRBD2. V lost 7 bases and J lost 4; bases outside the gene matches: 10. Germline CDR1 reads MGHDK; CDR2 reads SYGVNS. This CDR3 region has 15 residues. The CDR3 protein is CASTLSGGFSETQYF. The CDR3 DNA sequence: TGTGCCAGCACTTTGAGCGGGGGGTTCTCAGAGACCCAGTACTTC. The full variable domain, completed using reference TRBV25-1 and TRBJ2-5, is EADIYQTPRYLVIGTGKKITLECSQTMGHDKMYWYQQDPGMELHLIHYSYGVNSTEKGDLSSESTVSRIRTEHFPLTLESARPSHTSQYLCASTLSGGFSETQYFGPGTRLLVL.

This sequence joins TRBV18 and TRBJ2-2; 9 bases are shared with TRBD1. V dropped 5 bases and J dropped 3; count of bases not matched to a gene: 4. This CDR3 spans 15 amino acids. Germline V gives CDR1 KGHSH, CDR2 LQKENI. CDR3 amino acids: CASSERTGDTGELFF. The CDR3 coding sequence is TGTGCCAGCTCAGAAAGGACAGGGGACACCGGGGAGCTGTTTTTT.

The CDR3, as DNA: TGTGCCAGCAGCCCACACCCAAAGTCAGGTCAGCCCCAGCATTTT. It codes for CASSPHPKSGQPQHF. The rearrangement joins TRBV5-4 to TRBJ1-5; no definite D call. V lost 4 bases to trimming and J lost 6 bases, with 17 bases between them. The CDR3 extends over 15 amino acids. CDR1 is SGHNT, CDR2 YYREEE, per germline (reference sequence).

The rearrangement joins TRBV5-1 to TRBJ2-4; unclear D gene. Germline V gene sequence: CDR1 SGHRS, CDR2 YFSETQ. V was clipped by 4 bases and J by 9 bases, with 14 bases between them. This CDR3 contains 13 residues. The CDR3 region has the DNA TGCGCCAGCAGCCCGAGGTCGGCAGGCATTCAGTACTTC. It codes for CASSPRSAGIQYF. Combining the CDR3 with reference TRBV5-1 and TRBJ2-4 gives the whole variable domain KAGVTQTPRYLIKTRGQQVTLSCSPISGHRSVSWYQQTPGQGLQFLFEYFSETQRNKGNFPGRFSGRQFSNSRSEMNVSTLELGDSALYLCASSPRSAGIQYFGAGTRLSVL.

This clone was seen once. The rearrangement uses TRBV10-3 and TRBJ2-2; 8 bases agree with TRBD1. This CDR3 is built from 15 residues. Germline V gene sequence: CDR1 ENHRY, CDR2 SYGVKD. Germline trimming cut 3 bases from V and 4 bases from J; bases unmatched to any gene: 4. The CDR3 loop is CAISDRQGITGELFF. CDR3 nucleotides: TGTGCCATCAGTGACAGACAGGGGATCACCGGGGAGCTGTTTTTT.

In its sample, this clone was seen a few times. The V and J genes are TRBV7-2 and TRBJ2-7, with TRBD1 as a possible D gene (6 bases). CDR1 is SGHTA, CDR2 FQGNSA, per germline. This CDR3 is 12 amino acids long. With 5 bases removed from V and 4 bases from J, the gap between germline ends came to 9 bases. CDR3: CASSPDRYEQYF. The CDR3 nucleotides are TGTGCCAGCAGCCCAGACAGGTACGAGCAGTACTTC.

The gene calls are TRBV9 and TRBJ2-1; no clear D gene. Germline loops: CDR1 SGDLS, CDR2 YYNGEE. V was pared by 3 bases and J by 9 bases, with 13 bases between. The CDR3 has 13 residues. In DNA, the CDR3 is TGTGCCAGCAGCGCGGACCTGGGCTTTGAGCAGTTCTTC. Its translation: CASSADLGFEQFF.

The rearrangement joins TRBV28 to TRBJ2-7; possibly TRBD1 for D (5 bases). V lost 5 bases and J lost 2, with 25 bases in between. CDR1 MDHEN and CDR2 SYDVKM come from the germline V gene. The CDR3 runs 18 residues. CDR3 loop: CASSPWGRSQPRAYEQYF. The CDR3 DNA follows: TGTGCCAGCAGTCCCTGGGGCAGGAGTCAACCTAGGGCCTACGAGCAGTACTTC.